This entry lists 14 T cell receptor beta chains sequenced from one sample in a study of shared clonotypes between healthy human individuals. Naive CD8 cells comprised CD45RO-negative, CCR7-positively selected cells, excluding terminally differentiated effector memory CD45RA+ cells. The table came from immunoSEQ multiplex PCR; TCRdb's copy has only in-frame clones and leaves some out. The sample records hundreds of thousands of clones, about 96% being singletons. Material: naive CD8+ T cells sorted from blood. The source is a woman in her thirties in good health.

V gene TRBV19 combines with J gene TRBJ2-4, with 8 bases aligning to TRBD2. CDR1 is LNHDA and CDR2 is SQIVND in the germline V gene (reference sequence). The CDR3 totals 15 residues. Losses at the gene ends were 0 bases for V and 7 bases for J; bases not matched to a gene: 5. The CDR3 here is CASSIDDGRVNIQYF. The CDR3 DNA reads as TGTGCCAGTAGTATAGACGACGGGAGGGTTAACATTCAGTACTTC.

V and J are TRBV4-1 and TRBJ1-1, with 8 nucleotides matching TRBD1. V lost 2 bases to trimming and J lost 3 bases; unmatched junction nucleotides: 5. Germline V gene lookup returns CDR1 MGHRA and CDR2 YSYEKL. The CDR3 runs to 15 residues. The CDR3 loop is CASSQPNRGDTEAFF. CDR3 nucleotide sequence: TGCGCCAGCAGCCAACCTAACAGGGGGGACACTGAAGCTTTCTTT.

This chain's CDR3 is CASSSGTVLTYEQYF. DNA of the CDR3: TGCGCCAGCAGCTCCGGGACAGTGCTGACCTACGAGCAGTACTTC. V usage is TRBV10-2 and J usage is TRBJ2-7; 7 bases fit TRBD1. Unmatched junction bases numbered 10, after V lost 6 bases and J lost 2 bases. CDR1 and CDR2 from the germline V gene are WSHSY and SAAADI. The CDR3 has 15 amino acids.

This rearrangement joins TRBV5-4 to TRBJ2-1; D gene unclear. Trimming left V 2 bases short and J 7 bases short, with 4 bases between. Germline values: CDR1 SGHNT, CDR2 YYREEE (reference sequence). The length of the CDR3 is 11 residues. As DNA, the CDR3 is TGTGCCAGCAGCTTAGAAAATGAGCAGTTCTTC. It encodes CASSLENEQFF.

The chain carries TRBV6-5 and TRBJ1-1, with D maybe TRBD1 (5 bases). The CDR3 runs to 14 residues. The germline gives CDR1 MNHEY, CDR2 SVGAGI. V lost 0 bases to trimming and J lost 6 bases, with 11 bases between them. The CDR3 DNA reads TGTGCCAGCAGTTACTCGACGCAGGGCCCTGAAGCTTTCTTT. Translated, it gives CASSYSTQGPEAFF.

This rearrangement joins TRBV27 to TRBJ2-2; 8 bases are a match to TRBD2. The trim removed 0 bases at V and 7 bases at J, leaving 7 bases unmatched. The length of the CDR3 is 16 residues. Per germline, CDR1 MNHEY and CDR2 SMNVEV (reference sequence). The CDR3 DNA reads TGTGCCAGCAGTTTATCGGTAGCGGGGTTTGGCGGGGAGCTGTTTTTT. It is translated as CASSLSVAGFGGELFF.

The chain has TRBV18 and TRBJ2-7; 13 bases line up with TRBD2. Per germline, CDR1 KGHSH and CDR2 LQKENI. V trimming: 4 bases; J trimming: 3 bases; junction bases outside the gene matches: 15. CDR3 size: 19 residues. CDR3 coding DNA: TGTGCCAGCTCACTCGGACAGGGACTAGCGGGAAAAGAGTTCTACGAGCAGTACTTC. It specifies CASSLGQGLAGKEFYEQYF.

The chain has TRBV28 and TRBJ2-7; D remains ambiguous. Trimming left V 5 bases short and J 0 bases short, with 8 bases between. CDR3 size: 13 residues. From germline, CDR1 is MDHEN and CDR2 SYDVKM. CDR3 in DNA: TGTGCCAGCAGTCAACAGACCTCCTACGAGCAGTACTTC. As protein: CASSQQTSYEQYF. Full variable domain (missing parts from reference TRBV28 and TRBJ2-7): DVKVTQSSRYLVKRTGEKVFLECVQDMDHENMFWYRQDPGLGLRLIYFSYDVKMKEKGDIPEGYSVSREKKERFSLILESASTNQTSMYLCASSQQTSYEQYFGPGTRLTVT.

The CDR3: CASSPSTGPTNYGYTF. The DNA of the CDR3 is TGTGCCAGCAGTCCCTCGACGGGACCAACCAACTATGGCTACACCTTC. The chain recombines TRBV27 with TRBJ1-2; D perhaps matches TRBD1 (5 bases). Germline V gene sequence: CDR1 MNHEY, CDR2 SMNVEV (reference sequence). The V end was cut by 5 bases, the J end by 2 bases, with 18 bases between. The CDR3 spans 16 residues.

The chain uses TRBV7-2 and TRBJ2-3, with 8 bases fitting TRBD2. V was pared by 5 bases and J by 1 base, with 14 bases of the junction left unmatched. Germline values: CDR1 SGHTA, CDR2 FQGNSA. CDR3 length: 18 residues. The CDR3, as DNA: TGTGCCAGCAGCCCATTTGGGTGGGGACTAGATGGCACAGATACGCAGTATTTT. Amino acids: CASSPFGWGLDGTDTQYF.

The V and J genes are TRBV28 and TRBJ1-2; 9 positions agree with TRBD1. V lost 4 bases to trimming and J lost 5 bases; unmatched junction nucleotides: 2. The CDR3 length is 13 residues. The germline V gene encodes CDR1 MDHEN and CDR2 SYDVKM. The CDR3 DNA reads as TGTGCCAGCAGTTCGGGACAGGGATATGGCTACACCTTC. It encodes CASSSGQGYGYTF.

The chain uses TRBV11-3 and TRBJ1-1; D gene unclear. The V end was cut by 1 base, the J end by 3 bases, with 9 bases between. In germline, CDR1 is SGHNT, CDR2 YENEEA. CDR3 size: 14 residues. CDR3 sequence: CASSLASGDTEAFF. The CDR3 nucleotides are TGTGCCAGCAGCTTAGCCTCAGGCGACACTGAAGCTTTCTTT.

The chain links TRBV13 to TRBJ2-7; 8 nucleotides match TRBD1. Trimming removed 4 bases from V and 3 bases from J; junction bases left unmatched: 8. Germline V CDR1 and CDR2: PRHDT, FYEKMQ (reference sequence). CDR3 length equals 15 residues. The CDR3 sequence: CASSSAGGYFYEQYF. In DNA, the CDR3 is TGTGCCAGCAGCTCGGCAGGGGGCTATTTCTACGAGCAGTACTTC.

This clone showed up just once. The chain is built from TRBV7-9 and TRBJ2-3, with 11 bases that match TRBD2. CDR3 length equals 16 residues. Germline trimming cut 4 bases from V and 7 bases from J; bases unmatched to any gene: 10. In germline, CDR1 is SEHNR, CDR2 FQNEAQ (reference sequence). The CDR3 spells CASSSFSGRDEYTQYF. The CDR3 region has the DNA TGTGCCAGCAGCTCCTTTAGCGGGAGGGATGAGTATACGCAGTATTTT. Variable domain in full (rest from reference TRBV7-9 and TRBJ2-3): DTGVSQNPRHKITKRGQNVTFRCDPISEHNRLYWYRQTLGQGPEFLTYFQNEAQLEKSRLLSDRFSAERPKGSFSTLEIQRTEQGDSAMYLCASSSFSGRDEYTQYFGPGTRLTVL.